This T cell receptor beta chain derives from a study of T cell changes during pregnancy in multiple sclerosis. Germline values: CDR1 LNHDA, CDR2 SQIVND (reference sequence). The length of the CDR3 is 12 residues. V was shortened by 2 bases and J by 10 bases, with 9 bases between the two germline ends. TCRdb's copy holds only in-frame clones and misses some; the assay was immunoSEQ multiplex PCR. Among over 55,000 clones listed, roughly 94% were seen once. The source material was CD8+ T cells from peripheral blood mononuclear cells, sampled in the third trimester of pregnancy. The chain recombines TRBV19 with TRBJ2-1; a weak D match, TRBD1 (6 bases). This TCR was sampled from a female donor with multiple sclerosis, enrolled in a pregnancy study. As DNA, the CDR3 is TGTGCCAGTAGTATACAGGGGTGGGAGCAGTTCTTC. It is translated as CASSIQGWEQFF.